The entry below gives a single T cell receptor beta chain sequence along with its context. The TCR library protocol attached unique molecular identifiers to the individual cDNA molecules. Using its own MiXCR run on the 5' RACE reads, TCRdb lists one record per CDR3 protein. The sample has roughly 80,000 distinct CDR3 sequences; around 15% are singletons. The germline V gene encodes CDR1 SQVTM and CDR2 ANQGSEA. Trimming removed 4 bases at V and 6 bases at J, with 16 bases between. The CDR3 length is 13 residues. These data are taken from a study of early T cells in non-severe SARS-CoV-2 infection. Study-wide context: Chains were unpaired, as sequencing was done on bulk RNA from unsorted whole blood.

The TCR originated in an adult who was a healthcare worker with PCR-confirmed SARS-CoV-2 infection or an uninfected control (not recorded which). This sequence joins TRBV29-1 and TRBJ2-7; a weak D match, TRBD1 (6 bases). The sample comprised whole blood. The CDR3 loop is CSVGGKTGSEQYF. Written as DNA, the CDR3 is TGCAGCGTTGGGGGAAAAACAGGGTCCGAGCAGTACTTC.